This T cell receptor beta chain was sequenced for a study of CD8+ T cells in alopecia areata. RNA extraction and reverse transcription yielded cDNA as sequencing template. Only in-frame clones appear in the TCRdb table, and some are missing; sequencing was by immunoSEQ multiplex PCR. The repertoire includes about 150,000 clones, around half of them detected once, and less than 20% sits in the top ten. Trimming took off 1 base at V and 6 bases at J, with 21 bases between the two ends. There are 16 residues in the CDR3. The germline V gene has CDR1 SQVTM and CDR2 ANQGSEA. Individuals with alopecia areata gave both lesional scalp punch biopsies and peripheral blood for collection.

The sample consisted of CD8+ T cells sorted from blood, taken at week 0. The TCR sequence derives from a human donor with alopecia areata. V usage is TRBV29-1 and J usage is TRBJ1-1, with unresolved D. The CDR3 region has the DNA TGCAGCGTTGAAGGCCGGGTCCGGGGTCTGCAGGCTGAAGCTTTCTTT. Residues: CSVEGRVRGLQAEAFF.